Below, one T cell receptor (beta chain) is given with its context. Its specificity is unknown. The sample originates from a study of monozygotic twins with cystic fibrosis. Findings and limits, study-wide: In 13 of 16 pairs, V gene usage was closest to the co-twin's.

CDR1 and CDR2 (germline): SGHDN, FVKESK. The CDR3 loop spans 17 amino acids. With 1 base removed from V and 7 bases from J, the gap between germline ends came to 20 bases. The data were produced by immunoSEQ multiplex PCR, yet TCRdb's version contains in-frame clones alone and is incomplete. The sample has approximately 20,000 clones; 95% to 98% are singletons. The TCR was taken from a girl under 18 with cystic fibrosis. The V gene is TRBV14, the J gene TRBJ2-1; TRBD2 is a possible D gene (6 bases). The sequenced material came from blood. This chain's CDR3 is CASSQGLAAGPPNEQFF. The CDR3, as DNA: TGTGCCAGCAGCCAAGGGTTAGCAGCGGGTCCCCCGAATGAGCAGTTCTTC.